Following are 32 T cell receptor beta chains from one sample sequenced in a study of immune evolution from preneoplasia to lung adenocarcinoma. Clones were sequenced by immunoSEQ multiplex PCR, and TCRdb holds only the in-frame ones, with some missing. The sample contains 6,000 to 6,500 clones, approximately 88% of which appear only once. Sequenced sample: FFPE lung adenocarcinoma in situ tissue. Receptors originate from a donor of 70 years or more with lung adenocarcinoma.

CDR3 amino acids: CASSKYCRSSNETQYF. DNA of the CDR3: TGTGCCAGCAGCAAATATTGTAGGAGTAGCAACGAGACCCAGTACTTC. J is TRBJ2-5 and V is TRBV21-1; the table's D call, TRBD2, was not checked against the DNA. TRBV21-1 is a pseudogene. The CDR3 totals 16 residues.

The chain is built from TRBV13 and TRBJ2-1; 8 nucleotides align to TRBD1. This CDR3 contains 16 residues. Trimming took 5 bases from V and 7 from J; bases not matched to a gene: 13. Germline V lookup: CDR1 PRHDT, CDR2 FYEKMQ (reference sequence). In nucleotides, the CDR3 is TGTGCCAGCAGCCCCCAAGGACAGGGCGTTACAAATGAGCAGTTCTTC. It is translated as CASSPQGQGVTNEQFF. The variable domain in full, with the rest retrieved from reference TRBV13 and TRBJ2-1, is AAGVIQSPRHLIKEKRETATLKCYPIPRHDTVYWYQQGPGQDPQFLISFYEKMQSDKGSIPDRFSAQQFSDYHSELNMSSLELGDSALYFCASSPQGQGVTNEQFFGPGTRLTVL.

CDR3 nucleotide sequence: TGTGCCAGCTCACCACCGGGACAGAGCTCTGGAAACACCATATATTTT. Amino acids: CASSPPGQSSGNTIYF. The chain has TRBV18 and TRBJ1-3; 7 bases line up with TRBD1. CDR1 is KGHSH and CDR2 is LQKENI in the germline V gene. V shed 0 bases and J 0 bases; nucleotides not matched to a gene: 2. The CDR3 covers 16 residues.

This sequence joins TRBV7-3 and TRBJ1-1; 8 bases match TRBD1. V gave up 6 bases and J gave up 6 bases; unmatched junction bases: 9. Germline V CDR1 and CDR2: SGHTA, FQGTGA. CDR3 size: 14 residues. This CDR3 is CASSPDRGGSEAFF. Here the CDR3 DNA reads TGTGCCAGCAGTCCCGACAGGGGAGGGTCTGAAGCTTTCTTT.

V is TRBV29-1 and J is TRBJ1-1; D not resolved. Trimming stripped 7 bases from V and 1 base from J, with 10 bases between. The CDR3 loop spans 12 amino acids. CDR1 and CDR2 (germline): SQVTM, ANQGSEA. The CDR3 loop is CSAWTGNTEAFF. DNA for the CDR3: TGCAGCGCGTGGACGGGGAACACTGAAGCTTTCTTT.

This clone was seen a handful of times. This chain connects TRBV12-5 to TRBJ2-3; 7 nucleotides match TRBD1. Trimming at V came to 6 bases and at J to 2 bases, leaving 8 bases not matched to a gene. The CDR3 runs 15 residues. The germline gives CDR1 LGHNT, CDR2 FRNRAP. CDR3 sequence (DNA): TGTGCTAGTGGCCCAGACAGGGTATTCACAGATACGCAGTATTTT. It yields the protein CASGPDRVFTDTQYF.

CDR3 sequence reads: CASSLSNRMGEKLFF. CDR3 sequence (DNA): TGTGCCAGCAGTTTGTCAAACAGAATGGGGGAAAAACTGTTTTTT. This chain connects TRBV2 to TRBJ1-4; D is unclear. Trimming cost V 5 bases and J 8 bases, with 18 bases left between them. CDR3 length: 15 residues. CDR1 is SNHLY and CDR2 is FYNNEI in the germline V gene.

In its sample, this clone was seen once. The rearrangement links TRBV7-9 to TRBJ2-7; weak D call: TRBD1 (6 bases). Trimming took 1 base from V and 1 from J, leaving 17 bases between them. Germline V gene data show CDR1 as SEHNR and CDR2 as FQNEAQ (reference sequence). The CDR3 runs to 17 residues. CDR3 protein: CASSLGLLRDKSYEQYF. The CDR3 coding sequence is TGTGCCAGCAGCTTAGGCCTGCTTAGGGACAAATCCTACGAGCAGTACTTC.

The chain recombines TRBV14 with TRBJ2-2, with 9 bases that match TRBD1. The J segment lost 6 bases and the V segment lost 5 bases, leaving 4 bases of the junction unmatched. Germline CDR1 is SGHDN and CDR2 is FVKESK. This CDR3 region has 14 residues. The CDR3 DNA is TGTGCCAGCAGCGGGACAGGGAGGGCCGGGGAGCTGTTTTTT. It specifies CASSGTGRAGELFF.

This clone was seen only a few times. The J gene is TRBJ1-1, the V gene TRBV20-1; 9 nucleotides align to TRBD1. Germline V gene lookup returns CDR1 DFQATT and CDR2 SNEGSKA (reference sequence). This CDR3 is 11 amino acids long. J lost 11 bases, V lost 6 bases, and 7 bases had no gene match. In DNA, the CDR3 is TGCAGTGCAAAGGACAGGGGAGAGGCTTTCTTT. This encodes CSAKDRGEAFF.

This clone was seen only once. The chain has TRBV4-1 and TRBJ1-2, with D maybe TRBD1 (6 bases). This CDR3 spans 15 amino acids. V was pared by 0 bases and J by 4 bases, with 12 bases between. The germline gives CDR1 MGHRA, CDR2 YSYEKL. The CDR3 loop reads CASSQDQGLSYGYTF. DNA for the CDR3: TGCGCCAGCAGCCAAGATCAGGGGTTATCCTATGGCTACACCTTC.

There are a few counts of this clone. V and J are TRBV10-3 and TRBJ2-6; 9 positions agree with TRBD1. The CDR3 length is 18 residues. Per the germline V gene, CDR1 is ENHRY and CDR2 is SYGVKD. V shed 2 bases, J shed 0 bases, and the junction held 5 bases outside the gene matches. Here the CDR3 DNA reads TGTGCCATCAGTGAGACTTGGACAGGGGACTCTGGGGCCAACGTCCTGACTTTC. Translation gives CAISETWTGDSGANVLTF.

This clone was recorded only once. V gene TRBV27 combines with J gene TRBJ2-1; TRBD2 matches at 13 bases. The CDR3 covers 16 residues. From germline, CDR1 is MNHEY and CDR2 SMNVEV (reference sequence). The V and J ends lost 5 bases and 8 bases, in that order; junction bases with no gene match: 9. The CDR3 DNA is TGTGCCAGCAGTCTTACTAGCGGGAGGGCCCGGGATGAGCAGTTCTTC. This encodes CASSLTSGRARDEQFF.

This chain uses TRBV30 with TRBJ2-6; D is unresolved. The CDR3 totals 14 residues. V was shortened by 5 bases and J by 4 bases, with 12 bases between the two germline ends. From germline, CDR1 is GTSNPN and CDR2 SVGIG (reference sequence). CDR3 coding DNA: TGTGCCTGGGATTGGGCGTCCGGGGCCAACGTCCTGACTTTC. Translation: CAWDWASGANVLTF.

V gene TRBV19 combines with J gene TRBJ1-2; D is possibly TRBD1 (6 bases). The germline V and J ends were trimmed by 7 bases and 0 bases, with 18 bases remaining between them. This CDR3 is 16 amino acids long. Germline V gene lookup returns CDR1 LNHDA and CDR2 SQIVND (reference sequence). The CDR3 protein is CASKGGKGDANYGYTF. The CDR3 DNA sequence: TGTGCCAGTAAGGGGGGGAAGGGGGACGCTAACTATGGCTACACCTTC.

The rearrangement links TRBV12-5 to TRBJ2-1; 8 bases map to TRBD2. CDR3 length: 14 amino acids. Germline V CDR1 and CDR2: LGHNT, FRNRAP. V gave up 7 bases and J gave up 4 bases; unmatched junction bases: 6. The CDR3 here is CASDERESYNEQFF. DNA for the CDR3: TGTGCTAGTGATGAGCGGGAGTCATACAATGAGCAGTTCTTC.

The V call is TRBV27, the J call TRBJ2-3; possibly TRBD2 for D (5 bases). The CDR3 spans 14 residues. CDR1 is MNHEY, CDR2 SMNVEV, per germline (reference sequence). Trimming removed 6 bases at V and 4 bases at J, with 14 bases between. CDR3 sequence: CASSRIAGADTQYF. The DNA of the CDR3 is TGTGCCAGCAGCCGAATTGCCGGGGCAGATACGCAGTATTTT.

This clone was counted once. The chain couples TRBV7-2 to TRBJ2-3; tentative D call: TRBD2 (6 bases). Trimming removed 5 bases from V and 4 bases from J, with 19 bases in between. Germline values: CDR1 SGHTA, CDR2 FQGNSA. CDR3 length: 16 amino acids. CDR3 sequence (DNA): TGTGCCAGCAGCGGCCGGGACGGGAGTCCAGCAGATACGCAGTATTTT. Protein: CASSGRDGSPADTQYF.

This chain joins TRBV18 and TRBJ2-7, with TRBD2 matching 9 bases. Germline CDR1 and CDR2: KGHSH and LQKENI. V lost 1 base and J lost 6; bases outside the gene matches: 7. The CDR3 loop spans 15 amino acids. CDR3 amino acids: CASSPLVGGRGEQYF. CDR3 bases: TGTGCCAGCTCACCACTAGTTGGCGGGAGGGGCGAGCAGTACTTC. The complete variable domain, with remaining parts taken from reference TRBV18 and TRBJ2-7, reads NAGVMQNPRHLVRRRGQEARLRCSPMKGHSHVYWYRQLPEEGLKFMVYLQKENIIDESGMPKERFSAEFPKEGPSILRIQQVVRGDSAAYFCASSPLVGGRGEQYFGPGTRLTVT.

This chain joins TRBV5-1 and TRBJ2-2, with a tentative D call TRBD1 (6 bases). The CDR3 extends over 15 amino acids. Trimming removed 2 bases from V and 4 bases from J, with 12 bases in between. The germline gives CDR1 SGHRS, CDR2 YFSETQ. CDR3 nucleotides: TGCGCCAGCAGCTTTAACCGGGACATCACCGGGGAGCTGTTTTTT. Protein sequence: CASSFNRDITGELFF.

This rearrangement joins TRBV28 to TRBJ1-2, with 7 bases matching TRBD1. V dropped 4 bases and J dropped 4; count of bases not matched to a gene: 6. Germline V gene sequence: CDR1 MDHEN, CDR2 SYDVKM. The CDR3 totals 14 residues. The CDR3 protein is CASSWSGGTYGYTF. Here the CDR3 DNA reads TGTGCCAGCAGTTGGTCAGGGGGAACCTATGGCTACACCTTC.

The rearrangement joins TRBV4-1 to TRBJ1-5; D uncertain. This CDR3 spans 16 amino acids. Germline V gives CDR1 MGHRA, CDR2 YSYEKL. V lost 1 base, J lost 0 bases, and 10 bases lay in between. Written as DNA, the CDR3 is TGCGCCAGCAGCCAAGTGTCGAGCTCTAGCAATCAGCCCCAGCATTTT. This gives the protein CASSQVSSSSNQPQHF.

The gene calls are TRBV7-9 and TRBJ1-4; D is undetermined. CDR1 is SEHNR and CDR2 is FQNEAQ in the germline V gene (reference sequence). Trimming pared 4 bases from V and 8 bases from J, leaving 8 bases between. The CDR3 is 12 amino acids. The CDR3 loop reads CASSYSLEKLFF. The CDR3 DNA follows: TGTGCCAGCAGCTACAGCCTCGAAAAACTGTTTTTT.

The V and J genes are TRBV29-1 and TRBJ1-2, with 10 bases aligning to TRBD1. In germline, CDR1 is SQVTM, CDR2 ANQGSEA. V lost 6 bases and J lost 8; bases outside the gene matches: 6. The CDR3 is 12 residues long. As DNA, the CDR3 is TGCAGCGTGGAGGGACAGGGGAACGGCTACACCTTC. Its protein product is CSVEGQGNGYTF.

The genes are TRBV18 and TRBJ2-2, with D unclear. From germline, CDR1 is KGHSH and CDR2 LQKENI. The ends were cut back, 2 bases at V and 8 bases at J, with 12 bases in the middle. The CDR3 is made up of 14 amino acids. In nucleotides, the CDR3 is TGTGCCAGCTCACCAGGTGGAGCTGGTGGGGAGCTGTTTTTT. Translated, it gives CASSPGGAGGELFF.

A note on this clone: At one end the junction does not follow the germline gene, possibly because of a read error. This sequence joins TRBV7-7 and TRBJ2-1, with D unclear. Germline V lookup: CDR1 SSHAT, CDR2 FNYEAQ (reference sequence). The CDR3 contains 15 residues. DNA for the CDR3: TGTGCTAGCAGCCTAACGTTAAGCTCCTACAATGAGCAGTTCTTC. Encoded protein: CASSLTLSSYNEQFF.

This chain connects TRBV7-6 to TRBJ1-3, with D possibly being TRBD1 (5 bases). Deletions cut 1 base from V and 1 base from J, with 11 bases between. Germline CDR1 is SGHVS and CDR2 is FNYEAQ. The CDR3 has 16 amino acids. CDR3 in amino acids: CASSLGGALSGNTIYF. The CDR3 nucleotides read TGTGCCAGCAGCTTAGGTGGGGCGCTGTCTGGAAACACCATATATTTT. Full variable domain (missing parts from reference TRBV7-6 and TRBJ1-3): GAGVSQSPRYKVTKRGQDVALRCDPISGHVSLYWYRQALGQGPEFLTYFNYEAQQDKSGLPNDRFSAERPEGSISTLTIQRTEQRDSAMYRCASSLGGALSGNTIYFGEGSWLTVV.

A single count supports this clone. The rearrangement joins TRBV30 to TRBJ2-7; D remains unclear. CDR1 is GTSNPN, CDR2 SVGIG, per germline (reference sequence). V gave up 0 bases and J gave up 1 base, with 10 bases separating them. The CDR3 runs to 14 residues. Here the CDR3 DNA reads TGTGCCTGGAGTGTGGGAAGGGTGTCCTACGAGCAGTACTTC. As protein: CAWSVGRVSYEQYF.

The rearrangement links TRBV11-2 to TRBJ1-5; a weak D match, TRBD1 (5 bases). V lost 2 bases and J 6 bases, leaving 14 bases between the germline ends. From germline, CDR1 is SGHAT and CDR2 FQNNGV. There are 15 residues in the CDR3. The CDR3 coding sequence is TGTGCCAGCAGCTTAAACGACTGGGGCCTTCAGCCCCAGCATTTT. Translation gives CASSLNDWGLQPQHF.

The CDR3 region has the DNA TGTGCCAGCAGAACGAAGAACACAGATACGCAGTATTTT. Its translation is CASRTKNTDTQYF. The chain recombines TRBV6-5 with TRBJ2-3; D is uncertain. CDR1 MNHEY and CDR2 SVGAGI come from the germline V gene. The CDR3 has 13 residues. Trimming removed 6 bases from V and 2 bases from J, with 9 bases in between.

The chain recombines TRBV11-2 with TRBJ2-3; 8 bases map to TRBD2. CDR1 is SGHAT and CDR2 is FQNNGV in the germline V gene. The CDR3 totals 14 residues. V lost 1 base and J lost 4; bases outside the gene matches: 1. CDR3 sequence (DNA): TGTGCCAGCAGCTTAGCGGGAGGGCCAGATACGCAGTATTTT. The encoded protein is CASSLAGGPDTQYF.

The chain recombines TRBV7-8 with TRBJ1-2; TRBD1 is a possible D gene (5 bases). Germline CDR1 reads SGHVS; CDR2 reads FQNEAQ. CDR3 length equals 12 residues. With 5 bases removed from V and 8 bases from J, the gap between germline ends came to 12 bases. CDR3 sequence reads: CASSPSGTGYTF. The CDR3 DNA is TGTGCCAGCAGCCCTTCAGGGACGGGCTACACCTTC.